These T cell receptor beta chains were read from a single sample in a study of blood T cell repertoires in COVID-19. Clones were sequenced by immunoSEQ multiplex PCR, and TCRdb holds only the in-frame ones, with some missing. The top ten hold roughly 3.1% of the sample, which has a few hundred thousand clones, roughly 84% seen once. The sequenced sample was peripheral blood. The origin of the receptors is a woman under 30 with acute or convalescent COVID-19. The CDR3 runs from the conserved cysteine through the conserved F or W. Each record gives: clone size, V gene, CDR3 protein. Rows give clone size only sometimes, using once, few, many, or a class for an expanded clone.

clone_size: NA; v_call: TRBV11-2; cdr3_aa: CASSYSGGTEAFF
clone_size: once; v_call: TRBV28; cdr3_aa: CATNSYGYTF
clone_size: NA; v_call: TRBV7-3; cdr3_aa: CASSLKGESYNEQFF
clone_size: NA; v_call: TRBV6-5; cdr3_aa: CASSYEAGAYNEQFF
clone_size: NA; v_call: TRBV4-2; cdr3_aa: CASSQGGRDGGGYTF
clone_size: NA; v_call: TRBV6-5; cdr3_aa: CASSYSTAGGPNEQFF
clone_size: NA; v_call: TRBV9; cdr3_aa: CASSAGLAGGFDEQFF
clone_size: NA; v_call: TRBV5-1; cdr3_aa: CASSLGLDRGYGYTF
clone_size: many; v_call: TRBV10-3; cdr3_aa: CAISVFRGHRDTEAFF
clone_size: NA; v_call: TRBV19; cdr3_aa: CASRMTVPQPQHF
clone_size: NA; v_call: TRBV28; cdr3_aa: CASAVLTNTGELFF
clone_size: NA; v_call: TRBV9; cdr3_aa: CASSTDGDSPLHF
clone_size: NA; v_call: TRBV3-1/TRBV3-2; cdr3_aa: CASSEGTGPYYGYTF
clone_size: NA; v_call: TRBV14; cdr3_aa: CASSRDRYRSGANVLTF
clone_size: NA; v_call: TRBV18; cdr3_aa: CASSSGRSGTLSLGSTGELFF
clone_size: once; v_call: TRBV29-1; cdr3_aa: CSVEESGQGNTEAFF
clone_size: NA; v_call: TRBV6-5; cdr3_aa: CASRPQGAGNEKLFF
clone_size: NA; v_call: TRBV24-1; cdr3_aa: CATRQGIEQFF
clone_size: NA; v_call: TRBV2; cdr3_aa: CAIQGNTIYF
clone_size: NA; v_call: TRBV27; cdr3_aa: CASSLSGVPLEQYF
clone_size: NA; v_call: TRBV10-1; cdr3_aa: CASSEGTSGYNEQFF
clone_size: NA; v_call: TRBV18; cdr3_aa: CASSGVSQGEQYF
clone_size: NA; v_call: TRBV11-2; cdr3_aa: CASSSRVRSEAFF